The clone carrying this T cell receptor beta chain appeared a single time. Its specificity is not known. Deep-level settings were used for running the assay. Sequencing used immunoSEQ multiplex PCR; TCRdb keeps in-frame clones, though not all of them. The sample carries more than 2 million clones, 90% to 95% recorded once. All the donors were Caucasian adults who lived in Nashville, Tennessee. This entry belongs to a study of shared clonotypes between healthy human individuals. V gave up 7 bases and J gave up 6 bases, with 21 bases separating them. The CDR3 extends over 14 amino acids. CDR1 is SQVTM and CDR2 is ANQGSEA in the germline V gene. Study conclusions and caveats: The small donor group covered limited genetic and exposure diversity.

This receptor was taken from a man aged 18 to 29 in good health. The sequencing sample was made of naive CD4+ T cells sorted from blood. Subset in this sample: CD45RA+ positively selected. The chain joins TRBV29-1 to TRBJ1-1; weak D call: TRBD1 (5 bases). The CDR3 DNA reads TGCAGCGCTGCGTCCGGGGGGAGAGGGGCTGAAGCTTTCTTT. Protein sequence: CSAASGGRGAEAFF.